The rows below give T cell receptor beta chains drawn from one sample of a study of blood T cell repertoires in COVID-19. This table comes from immunoSEQ multiplex PCR, and its TCRdb copy is limited to in-frame clones, with some not included. The sample lists a few hundred thousand clones; roughly 86% were seen once. Sequencing was performed on PBMCs or T cells enriched from blood (not recorded which). The receptors originated from a man between 40 and 49 years old in a cohort exposed to, infected with or recovered from COVID-19 (not recorded which). Both conserved end residues are part of each CDR3. D genes are given only for firm matches. The size field is filled for only some rows; it gives once, few, many or a size class.

V: TRBV5-3; size: .; D: TRBD2; J: TRBJ2-3; DNA: TGTGCCAGAAGCTCCACTCTTGGGGGGGGAACAGATACGCAGTATTTT; CDR3: CARSSTLGGGTDTQYF
V: TRBV6-5; size: once; D: .; J: TRBJ1-1; DNA: TGTGCCAGCATAATACAGATCGGGGGCACTGAAGCTTTCTTT; CDR3: CASIIQIGGTEAFF
V: TRBV9; size: once; D: TRBD1; J: TRBJ1-2; DNA: TGTGCCAGCAGCCGACAAGTTACAGGGGAAGCGGATGGCTACACCTTC; CDR3: CASSRQVTGEADGYTF
V: TRBV5-1; size: .; D: .; J: TRBJ1-2; DNA: TGCGCCAGCAGCCCCACGGCAGGGTCAAACTATGGCTACACCTTC; CDR3: CASSPTAGSNYGYTF
V: TRBV6-5; size: once; D: .; J: TRBJ1-2; DNA: TGTGCCAGCAGTTCCTTAAATGGCTACACCTTC; CDR3: CASSSLNGYTF
V: TRBV19; size: once; D: .; J: TRBJ2-1; DNA: TGTGCCAGTAGTATGGAGACAGGAGACAATGAGCAGTTCTTC; CDR3: CASSMETGDNEQFF
V: TRBV6-5; size: .; D: TRBD1; J: TRBJ2-7; DNA: TGTGCCAGCAGAACAGGACAGGCGAACCCCTACGAGCAGTACTTC; CDR3: CASRTGQANPYEQYF
V: TRBV27; size: .; D: TRBD1; J: TRBJ1-6; DNA: TGTGCCAGCAGCATCTCAGGGGGTAATTCACCCCTCCACTTT; CDR3: CASSISGGNSPLHF
V: TRBV7-6; size: many; D: .; J: TRBJ2-1; DNA: TGTGCCAGCAGCTTAACGGACGGGAACTTCAATGAGCAGTTCTTC; CDR3: CASSLTDGNFNEQFF
V: TRBV18; size: once; D: .; J: TRBJ1-5; DNA: TGTGCCAGCATGGGCGGGTTCGACCAGCCCCAGCATTTT; CDR3: CASMGGFDQPQHF
V: TRBV7-6; size: .; D: .; J: TRBJ1-5; DNA: TGTGCCAGCAGCTTAGACGGGGGTCGCAATCAGCCCCAGCATTTT; CDR3: CASSLDGGRNQPQHF
V: TRBV7-9; size: .; D: TRBD2; J: TRBJ2-1; DNA: TGTGCCAGCAGCCCCCCAGGGATAGCGGGAGGGAATGAGCAGTTCTTC; CDR3: CASSPPGIAGGNEQFF
V: TRBV5-1; size: .; D: TRBD1; J: TRBJ1-1; DNA: TGCGCCAGCAGCTTGCGGACAGGGTTGAACACTGAAGCTTTCTTT; CDR3: CASSLRTGLNTEAFF
V: TRBV7-3; size: .; D: TRBD1; J: TRBJ2-6; DNA: TGTGCCAGCAGCTTAACAGGGGGCACAGGGGCCAACGTCCTGACTTTC; CDR3: CASSLTGGTGANVLTF
V: TRBV4-1; size: .; D: TRBD2; J: TRBJ2-1; DNA: TGCGCCAGCAGCGGCTCCGGGACTAGGGCGAGTGAGCAGTTCTTC; CDR3: CASSGSGTRASEQFF
V: TRBV7-6; size: .; D: .; J: TRBJ1-5; DNA: TGTGCCAGCAGCTTCGACAGGCGTCAGCCCCAGCATTTT; CDR3: CASSFDRRQPQHF
V: TRBV6-6; size: .; D: TRBD1; J: TRBJ1-5; DNA: TGTGCCAGCACGGACAGGGGGACTAGCAATCAGCCCCAGCATTTT; CDR3: CASTDRGTSNQPQHF
V: TRBV5-1; size: .; D: TRBD1; J: TRBJ2-7; DNA: TGCGCCAGCAGACAACAGGGGGGACACTACGAGCAGTACTTC; CDR3: CASRQQGGHYEQYF
V: TRBV5-5; size: .; D: .; J: TRBJ1-1; DNA: TGTGCCAGCAGCTTGGCGCGGGGCTGGTCGACTGAAGCTTTCTTT; CDR3: CASSLARGWSTEAFF
V: TRBV2; size: .; D: .; J: TRBJ2-3; DNA: TGTGCCAGCAGTGTGAGGGCGGGCACAGATACGCAGTATTTT; CDR3: CASSVRAGTDTQYF
V: TRBV5-4; size: .; D: TRBD2; J: TRBJ2-1; DNA: TGTGCCAGCAGCTTGTGGCTAGCGGGATTGGATGAGCAGTTCTTC; CDR3: CASSLWLAGLDEQFF
V: TRBV6-1; size: .; D: TRBD2; J: TRBJ2-1; DNA: TGTGCCAGCCGAGAGGGACTAGCGGGAGACGAGCAGTTCTTC; CDR3: CASREGLAGDEQFF
V: TRBV15; size: .; D: TRBD1; J: TRBJ2-2; DNA: TGTGCCACCAGCTCGCCCGAGGGACAGGTCAACACCGGGGAGCTGTTTTTT; CDR3: CATSSPEGQVNTGELFF
V: TRBV7-6; size: .; D: .; J: TRBJ2-6; DNA: TGTGCCAGCAGCTCACAACGGGGGGCTTCGGATGGGGCCAACGTCCTGACTTTC; CDR3: CASSSQRGASDGANVLTF
V: TRBV25-1; size: .; D: .; J: TRBJ2-1; DNA: TGTGCCAGCAGTGAACCAGCGAGCTCCTACAATGAGCAGTTCTTC; CDR3: CASSEPASSYNEQFF
V: TRBV4-2; size: .; D: TRBD2; J: TRBJ2-6; DNA: TGTGCCAGCAGCCAAGCGGGACGGGAGGAAACTGGGGCCAACGTCCTGACTTTC; CDR3: CASSQAGREETGANVLTF
V: TRBV3-1/TRBV3-2; size: once; D: TRBD1; J: TRBJ1-6; DNA: TGTGCCAGCAGCCAAGAAGGGGACAGCTATAATTCACCCCTCCACTTT; CDR3: CASSQEGDSYNSPLHF
V: TRBV5-1; size: .; D: .; J: TRBJ2-5; DNA: TGCGCCAGCAGTCCCGGGGACCAAGAGACCCAGTACTTC; CDR3: CASSPGDQETQYF
V: TRBV28; size: .; D: .; J: TRBJ1-2; DNA: TGTGCCAGCAGTTTAGGCGCAGGGTATTATGGCTACACCTTC; CDR3: CASSLGAGYYGYTF
V: TRBV6-2/TRBV6-3; size: once; D: TRBD2; J: TRBJ2-3; DNA: TGTGCCAGCAGTGATGCCCTAGCGGGAAGCACAGATACGCAGTATTTT; CDR3: CASSDALAGSTDTQYF
V: TRBV28; size: .; D: TRBD1; J: TRBJ1-1; DNA: TGTGCCAGCATCGAGGGGGCTCTAAGCACTGAAGCTTTCTTT; CDR3: CASIEGALSTEAFF
V: TRBV19; size: .; D: .; J: TRBJ2-2; DNA: TGTGCCAGTAGTCGGCCCGGGACACCGAACACCGGGGAGCTGTTTTTT; CDR3: CASSRPGTPNTGELFF
V: TRBV28; size: .; D: .; J: TRBJ1-1; DNA: TGTGCCAGCAGTTGGGGCAGGGGAAACACTGAAGCTTTCTTT; CDR3: CASSWGRGNTEAFF
V: TRBV29-1; size: .; D: TRBD2; J: TRBJ2-3; DNA: TGCAGCGTTGATGGGACTAGCGGGAGTCCCGCTAGCACAGATACGCAGTATTTT; CDR3: CSVDGTSGSPASTDTQYF
V: TRBV7-6; size: few; D: TRBD1; J: TRBJ2-7; DNA: TGTGCCAGCAGCTTAGATGTGGGACAGGGTTACGAGCAGTACTTC; CDR3: CASSLDVGQGYEQYF
V: TRBV5-6; size: .; D: .; J: TRBJ2-3; DNA: TGTGCCAGCAGCTTCTATTCACTTGGCACAGATACGCAGTATTTT; CDR3: CASSFYSLGTDTQYF
V: TRBV19; size: few; D: TRBD2; J: TRBJ2-1; DNA: TGTGCCAGTAGTCCTGGGAGCGGGAGGGTAAGCAATGAGCAGTTCTTC; CDR3: CASSPGSGRVSNEQFF
V: TRBV30; size: .; D: .; J: TRBJ2-3; DNA: TGTGCCTGGAGTGCTCGCATCGGTAGCACAGATACGCAGTATTTT; CDR3: CAWSARIGSTDTQYF
V: TRBV28; size: .; D: TRBD1; J: TRBJ1-2; DNA: TGTGCCAGCAGTTCCGGACAGGGTCTACCTTATGGCTACACCTTC; CDR3: CASSSGQGLPYGYTF
V: TRBV5-1; size: .; D: TRBD2; J: TRBJ2-5; DNA: TGCGCCAGCAGTGCAGCGGGAGGGCAGGAGACCCAGTACTTC; CDR3: CASSAAGGQETQYF
V: TRBV28; size: .; D: .; J: TRBJ1-5; DNA: TGTGCCAGCAGTTTTCGGGTTTTTAGCAATCAGCCCCAGCATTTT; CDR3: CASSFRVFSNQPQHF
V: TRBV27; size: .; D: TRBD1; J: TRBJ1-5; DNA: TGTGCCAGCGCCCCCACAGGGGGCGAATGGCAGCCCCAGCATTTT; CDR3: CASAPTGGEWQPQHF
V: TRBV2; size: .; D: .; J: TRBJ2-7; DNA: TGTGCCAGCAGTGGACGGAGCTCCTACGAGCAGTACTTC; CDR3: CASSGRSSYEQYF
V: TRBV5-6; size: .; D: TRBD1; J: TRBJ1-2; DNA: TGTGCCAGCAGCTGGGGGACAGATACTAATGGCTACACCTTC; CDR3: CASSWGTDTNGYTF
V: TRBV29-1; size: .; D: TRBD1; J: TRBJ2-5; DNA: TGCAGCGTTGACGGCGTACAGGGGCTCACCCAAGAGACCCAGTACTTC; CDR3: CSVDGVQGLTQETQYF
V: TRBV11-2; size: once; D: .; J: TRBJ2-1; DNA: TGTGCCAGCAGCTTCATAGTCAATGAGCAGTTCTTC; CDR3: CASSFIVNEQFF
V: TRBV5-4; size: .; D: .; J: TRBJ1-6; DNA: TGTGCCAGCAGCTTCAACTGGGCGAATTCACCCCTCCACTTT; CDR3: CASSFNWANSPLHF
V: TRBV3-1/TRBV3-2; size: .; D: .; J: TRBJ2-1; DNA: TGTGCCAGCAGCCAAAACAGGGTCTACTACAATGAGCAGTTCTTC; CDR3: CASSQNRVYYNEQFF
V: TRBV2; size: .; D: .; J: TRBJ1-1; DNA: TGTGCCAGCAGTGATAATGTGAACACTGAAGCTTTCTTT; CDR3: CASSDNVNTEAFF
V: TRBV5-4; size: .; D: .; J: TRBJ1-4; DNA: TGTGCCAGCAGTATACAGGGAGAGTCGATTGAAAAACTGTTTTTT; CDR3: CASSIQGESIEKLFF
V: TRBV30; size: .; D: .; J: TRBJ1-1; DNA: TGTGCCTGGAGCCTGAGCCTGAACACTGAAGCTTTCTTT; CDR3: CAWSLSLNTEAFF
V: TRBV5-4; size: .; D: TRBD1; J: TRBJ1-6; DNA: TGTGCCAGCAGCACCAACACAGGGGGCGCGGGCAATTCACCCCTCCACTTT; CDR3: CASSTNTGGAGNSPLHF
V: TRBV3-1/TRBV3-2; size: .; D: .; J: TRBJ2-1; DNA: TGTGCCGCTGGGAGGACTACCCTCTCCTACAATGAGCAGTTCTTC; CDR3: CAAGRTTLSYNEQFF